This entry lists 26 T cell receptor beta chains sequenced from one sample in a study of blood T cells in healthy people across ages. A sample-barcoded 5' primer and a J-beta primer mix were used in a second PCR of roughly 7 to 11 cycles. One entry per CDR3 protein, called by TCRdb with MiXCR from the 5' RACE reads. Among more than 500,000 distinct CDR3 sequences listed, 25% to 30% were seen once. What was sequenced was blood. All receptors derive from a woman in her seventies in good health.

This clonotype has a handful of counts. The CDR3 here is CSVKRGETQYF. CDR3 DNA sequence: TGCAGCGTTAAGCGGGGTGAGACCCAGTACTTC. The V gene is TRBV29-1, the J gene TRBJ2-5; TRBD2 agrees at 7 bases. V shed 5 bases, J shed 5 bases, and the junction held 2 bases outside the gene matches. The CDR3 contains 11 residues. CDR1 SQVTM and CDR2 ANQGSEA come from the germline V gene. The variable domain in full, with the rest retrieved from reference TRBV29-1 and TRBJ2-5, is SAVISQKPSRDICQRGTSLTIQCQVDSQVTMMFWYRQQPGQSLTLIATANQGSEATYESGFVIDKFPISRPNLTFSTLTVSNMSPEDSSIYLCSVKRGETQYFGPGTRLLVL.

V is TRBV29-1 and J is TRBJ2-1; TRBD1 agrees at 11 bases. In germline, CDR1 is SQVTM, CDR2 ANQGSEA. This CDR3 has 11 amino acids. V was pared by 6 bases and J by 9 bases, with 1 base of the junction left unmatched. CDR3 sequence reads: CSVGTGGEQFF. CDR3 bases: TGCAGCGTGGGGACAGGGGGTGAGCAGTTCTTC.

The V call is TRBV4-2, the J call TRBJ2-5; D is unresolved. With 8 bases removed from V and 5 bases from J, the gap between germline ends came to 12 bases. This CDR3 spans 12 amino acids. In germline, CDR1 is LGHNA, CDR2 YNFKEQ. The CDR3 DNA is TGTGCCAGCGGATCGATGGGGGAGACCCAGTACTTC. Amino acid sequence: CASGSMGETQYF.

The J gene is TRBJ1-3, the V gene TRBV11-2; D unclear. The CDR3 consists of 19 residues. V lost 2 bases and J lost 6, with 26 bases in between. Looked up from germline, CDR1 is SGHAT and CDR2 is FQNNGV. CDR3 in DNA: TGTGCCAGCAGCTTACTTCTCGGAGGGCGGGCCCGGATTGAAAACACCATATATTTT. Translation gives CASSLLLGGRARIENTIYF.

The V gene is TRBV7-9, the J gene TRBJ2-7, with D possibly being TRBD1 (5 bases). The CDR3 contains 17 residues. Trimming removed 4 bases at V and 2 bases at J, with 21 bases between. Per the germline V gene, CDR1 is SEHNR and CDR2 is FQNEAQ (reference sequence). The CDR3, as DNA: TGTGCCAGCAGCTCGGTAATGGACACCCGGAATCCCTACGAGCAGTACTTC. Protein sequence: CASSSVMDTRNPYEQYF.

This rearrangement joins TRBV25-1 to TRBJ1-1; D is uncertain. V lost 3 bases, J lost 8 bases, and 13 bases lay in between. The CDR3 totals 13 residues. Germline V gives CDR1 MGHDK, CDR2 SYGVNS. This CDR3 reads CASSEGWRYEAFF. CDR3 nucleotides: TGTGCCAGCAGTGAGGGGTGGCGGTACGAAGCTTTCTTT. Using reference TRBV25-1 and TRBJ1-1 for the parts outside the CDR3, the full variable domain is EADIYQTPRYLVIGTGKKITLECSQTMGHDKMYWYQQDPGMELHLIHYSYGVNSTEKGDLSSESTVSRIRTEHFPLTLESARPSHTSQYLCASSEGWRYEAFFGQGTRLTVV.

J is TRBJ2-1 and V is TRBV25-1, with 9 bases fitting TRBD2. This CDR3 is 19 amino acids long. V gave up 4 bases and J gave up 4 bases; unmatched junction bases: 17. Per the germline V gene, CDR1 is MGHDK and CDR2 is SYGVNS. CDR3 sequence reads: CASSAVGSGGEIRYNEQFF. The CDR3 bases are TGTGCCAGCAGTGCGGTAGGTAGCGGGGGAGAAATACGATACAATGAGCAGTTCTTC.

This chain links TRBV6-2 or TRBV6-3 with TRBJ1-2; TRBD1 aligns across 10 bases. Trimming cost V 4 bases and J 8 bases; bases outside gene matches: 7. Germline V gene sequence: CDR1 MNHEY, CDR2 SVGEGT. The CDR3 length is 14 residues. CDR3 nucleotides: TGTGCCAGCAGTTGGTCGGGACAGGGGAGCGGCTACACCTTC. The encoded protein is CASSWSGQGSGYTF.

This clonotype was counted only a few times. This sequence joins TRBV20-1 and TRBJ2-7, with unresolved D. The germline V gene has CDR1 DFQATT and CDR2 SNEGSKA (reference sequence). V was shortened by 3 bases and J by 7 bases, with 10 bases between the two germline ends. The CDR3 consists of 11 residues. For the CDR3, the DNA is TGCAGTGCTAGGGGCCAAGAGGAGCAGTACTTC. Its protein is CSARGQEEQYF.

V and J are TRBV7-2 and TRBJ2-3; D is possibly TRBD1 or TRBD2 (6 bases each). The CDR3 covers 20 residues. Germline V gives CDR1 SGHTA, CDR2 FQGNSA. V shed 7 bases and J shed 2 bases, with 31 bases lying between them. This CDR3 reads CASTQFLRGRVGWTTDTQYF. The CDR3 nucleotides are TGTGCCAGCACCCAATTCCTACGGGGGCGCGTGGGTTGGACCACAGATACGCAGTATTTT. Full variable domain (remainder filled in from reference TRBV7-2 and TRBJ2-3): GAGVSQSPSNKVTEKGKDVELRCDPISGHTALYWYRQSLGQGLEFLIYFQGNSAPDKSGLPSDRFSAERTGGSVSTLTIQRTQQEDSAVYLCASTQFLRGRVGWTTDTQYFGPGTRLTVL.

Notes on this clonotype: One junction end disagrees with the germline gene, perhaps due to a read error. V and J are TRBV2 and TRBJ2-2; D ambiguous. Germline CDR1 SNHLY, CDR2 FYNNEI. The CDR3 spans 14 residues. CDR3 sequence: CASSGTENAGELFF. In nucleotides, the CDR3 is TGTGCCAGCAGTGGTACAGAGAACGCCGGGGAGCTGTTTTTT.

Only a few counts were recorded for this clonotype. One end of the junction is discordant with germline, which a read error may explain. J is TRBJ2-3 and V is TRBV4-2, with TRBD2 matching over 7 bases. This CDR3 spans 17 amino acids. In germline, CDR1 is LGHNA, CDR2 YNFKEQ. The CDR3 DNA sequence: TGTGCCCGCAGCCAAGCCCGCGGGGGAACCTCCACAGATACGCAGTATTTT. This sequence encodes CARSQARGGTSTDTQYF.

The chain joins TRBV9 to TRBJ1-1; maybe TRBD1 (5 bases). The CDR3 is made up of 14 amino acids. Trimming stripped 2 bases from V and 2 bases from J, with 10 bases between. Germline lookup yields CDR1 SGDLS and CDR2 YYNGEE. CDR3 sequence (DNA): TGTGCCAGCAGCGTCGGGACGGACAACACTGAAGCTTTCTTT. Protein: CASSVGTDNTEAFF.

The rearrangement joins TRBV3-1 to TRBJ2-7; 7 positions agree with TRBD2. J gave up 0 bases and V 4 bases, and 6 bases lay outside the gene matches. Germline V lookup: CDR1 LGHDT, CDR2 YNNKEL (reference sequence). This CDR3 comprises 15 residues. The CDR3 DNA reads TGTGCCAGCAGCCGAACACTAGCGAGCTCCTACGAGCAGTACTTC. Protein product: CASSRTLASSYEQYF.

Only one count was recorded for this clonotype. The CDR3 sequence is CASSLVGTVNTEAFF. For the CDR3, the DNA is TGTGCCAGCAGTTTAGTTGGGACAGTGAACACTGAAGCTTTCTTT. This rearrangement joins TRBV12-3 or TRBV12-4 to TRBJ1-1; 7 bases align to TRBD1. The V segment lost 1 base and the J segment 0 bases; nucleotides outside the gene matches: 2. The CDR3 loop spans 15 amino acids.

This clonotype showed up just a few times. The rearrangement joins TRBV24-1 to TRBJ2-5; D is possibly TRBD2 (7 bases). The DNA matches TRBJ2-1 better at its end, which makes the J call doubtful. Germline CDR1 and CDR2: KGHDR and SFDVKD. This CDR3 spans 17 amino acids. This CDR3 is CATSPLGNGGLDNEQFF. CDR3 nucleotides: TGTGCCACCAGTCCCCTAGGCAACGGGGGGCTCGACAATGAGCAGTTCTTC.

V usage is TRBV2 and J usage is TRBJ2-5, with no clear D. V lost 3 bases and J lost 4, with 9 bases in between. The CDR3 covers 13 residues. Germline-derived CDR1 and CDR2 are SNHLY and FYNNEI. The CDR3, as DNA: TGTGCCAGCAGTGATCTTAGTATAGAGACCCAGTACTTC. Translated: CASSDLSIETQYF. Supplemented by reference TRBV2 and TRBJ2-5, the full variable domain reads EPEVTQTPSHQVTQMGQEVILRCVPISNHLYFYWYRQILGQKVEFLVSFYNNEISEKSEIFDDQFSVERPDGSNFTLKIRSTKLEDSAMYFCASSDLSIETQYFGPGTRLLVL.

The rearrangement joins TRBV9 to TRBJ2-1, with 10 bases aligning to TRBD1. The V and J ends lost 0 bases and 5 bases, in that order; junction bases with no gene match: 8. The CDR3 has 17 residues. Germline V lookup: CDR1 SGDLS, CDR2 YYNGEE. The CDR3 DNA reads as TGTGCCAGCAGCGTAGAGGACAGGGGGTGGTCCCACAATGAGCAGTTCTTC. Encoded protein: CASSVEDRGWSHNEQFF.

This clonotype was detected a few times. The CDR3 is CSARDGTAGGRYF. CDR3 nucleotide sequence: TGCAGTGCTAGAGATGGGACAGCGGGGGGGAGGTATTTT. This chain uses TRBV20-1 with TRBJ2-3, with 10 bases aligning to TRBD2. Germline V lookup: CDR1 DFQATT, CDR2 SNEGSKA (reference sequence). The CDR3 is made up of 13 amino acids. V gave up 0 bases and J gave up 14 bases; unmatched junction bases: 8.

The V and J genes are TRBV5-1 and TRBJ2-2; D remains unclear. Looked up from germline, CDR1 is SGHRS and CDR2 is YFSETQ. The ends were cut back, 0 bases at V and 1 base at J, with 4 bases in the middle. The CDR3 consists of 14 residues. CDR3 loop: CASSLAGNTGELFF. DNA of the CDR3: TGCGCCAGCAGCTTGGCGGGGAACACCGGGGAGCTGTTTTTT.

This chain connects TRBV4-3 to TRBJ1-4, with D unresolved. This CDR3 region has 15 residues. From germline, CDR1 is LGHNA and CDR2 YSLEER. V dropped 2 bases and J dropped 5 bases, with 12 bases sitting between them. CDR3 in amino acids: CASSQMIQTNEKLFF. The CDR3 DNA reads TGCGCCAGCAGCCAAATGATTCAAACAAATGAAAAACTGTTTTTT.

This clonotype was seen at least ten times. The chain recombines TRBV20-1 with TRBJ1-2; D call uncertain. Germline assignment: CDR1 DFQATT and CDR2 SNEGSKA (reference sequence). V lost 6 bases and J lost 2, with 13 bases in between. There are 13 residues in the CDR3. DNA of the CDR3: TGCAGTGCAGAAGTCCCGGGGAACTATGGCTACACCTTC. Residues: CSAEVPGNYGYTF.

This clonotype was seen more than once but under ten times. The chain employs TRBV5-4 and TRBJ1-6; D call uncertain. The CDR3 runs to 15 residues. V shed 0 bases and J shed 2 bases, with 6 bases lying between them. Per the germline V gene, CDR1 is SGHNT and CDR2 is YYREEE (reference sequence). The CDR3 sequence is CASSLEQAYNSPLHF. The CDR3 nucleotides read TGTGCCAGCAGCTTGGAGCAGGCCTATAATTCACCCCTCCACTTT.

This clonotype came up a few times. This rearrangement joins TRBV6-6 to TRBJ2-1; 7 bases match TRBD1. CDR1 and CDR2 from the germline V gene are MNHNY and SVGAGI (reference sequence). V shed 6 bases and J 7 bases; nucleotides not matched to a gene: 9. The CDR3 is 14 residues long. The chain's CDR3 is CASRSLTGLNEQFF. Here the CDR3 DNA reads TGTGCCAGCAGATCTCTGACAGGGTTGAATGAGCAGTTCTTC.

The CDR3 coding sequence is TGTGCCAGCAGCTTAGAGAGGGGACTTCAAGAGACCCAGTACTTC. As protein: CASSLERGLQETQYF. The gene calls are TRBV7-2 and TRBJ2-5; TRBD2 might be the D (6 bases). This CDR3 region has 15 residues. Germline lookup yields CDR1 SGHTA and CDR2 FQGNSA. V was cut by 1 base and J by 2 bases, with 11 bases left in between.

This clonotype was seen more than once but under ten times. The rearrangement links TRBV10-3 to TRBJ2-4; the D gene is possibly TRBD2 (5 bases). The CDR3 extends over 16 amino acids. V was shortened by 8 bases and J by 0 bases, with 17 bases between the two germline ends. From germline, CDR1 is ENHRY and CDR2 SYGVKD. CDR3 amino acids: CAIGAAGKIAKNIQYF. CDR3 sequence (DNA): TGTGCCATCGGTGCGGCGGGCAAAATAGCCAAAAACATTCAGTACTTC.